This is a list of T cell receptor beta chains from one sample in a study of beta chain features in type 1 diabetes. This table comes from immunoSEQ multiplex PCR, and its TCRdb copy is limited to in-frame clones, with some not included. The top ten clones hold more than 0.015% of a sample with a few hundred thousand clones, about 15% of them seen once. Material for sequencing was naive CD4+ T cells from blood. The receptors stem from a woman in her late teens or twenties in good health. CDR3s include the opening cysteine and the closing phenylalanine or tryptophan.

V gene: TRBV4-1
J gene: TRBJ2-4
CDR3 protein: CASSRNSATKNIQYF

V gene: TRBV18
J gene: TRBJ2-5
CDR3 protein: CASSPTGQETQYF

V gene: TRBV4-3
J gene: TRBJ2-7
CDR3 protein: CASSQEVVRGTGRHYEQYF

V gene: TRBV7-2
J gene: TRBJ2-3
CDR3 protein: CASSLALAGGTDTQYF

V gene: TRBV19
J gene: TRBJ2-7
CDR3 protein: CASSIATGDSYEQYF

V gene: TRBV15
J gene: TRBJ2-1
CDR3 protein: CATSRPTGTGGYNEQFF

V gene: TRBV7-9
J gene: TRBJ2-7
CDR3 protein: CASSLMWGPDEQYF

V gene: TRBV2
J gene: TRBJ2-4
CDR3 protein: CASSTRALKNIQYF

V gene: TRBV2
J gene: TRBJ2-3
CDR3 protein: CASSEIPRSDTQYF

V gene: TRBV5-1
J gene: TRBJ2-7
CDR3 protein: CASSLSVGAAYEQYF

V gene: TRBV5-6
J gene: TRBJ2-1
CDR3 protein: CASSLRGRGIGNEQFF

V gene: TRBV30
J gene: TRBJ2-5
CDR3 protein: CAWKGYGLGGETQYF

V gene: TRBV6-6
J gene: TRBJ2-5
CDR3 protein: CASRFPSERETQYF

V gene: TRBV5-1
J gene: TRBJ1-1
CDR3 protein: CASSLVEANTEAFF

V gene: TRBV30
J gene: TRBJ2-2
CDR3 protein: CAWSRRDKTGELFF

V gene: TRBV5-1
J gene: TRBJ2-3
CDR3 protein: CASSRGTDTQYF

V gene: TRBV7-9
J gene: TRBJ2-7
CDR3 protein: CASSSTSGRAHEQYF

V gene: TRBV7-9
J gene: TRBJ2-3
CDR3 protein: CASSLDAGSDTQYF

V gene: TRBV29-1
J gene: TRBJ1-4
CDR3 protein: CSVHDRFNEKLFF

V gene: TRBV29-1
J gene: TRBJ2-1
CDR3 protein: CSVESSGRTYNEQFF

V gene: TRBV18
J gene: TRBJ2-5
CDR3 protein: CASSPNSGETQYF

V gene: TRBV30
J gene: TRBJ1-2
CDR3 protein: CAWSKLTGTYGYTF

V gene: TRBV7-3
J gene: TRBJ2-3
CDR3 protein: CASSRLGGPSTDTQYF

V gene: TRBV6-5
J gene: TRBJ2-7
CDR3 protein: CATVGQGGNEQYF

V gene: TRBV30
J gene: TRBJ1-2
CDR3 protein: CAWSVKAPRDGYTF

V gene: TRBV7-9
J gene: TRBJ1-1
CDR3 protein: CASSPQGTNTEAFF

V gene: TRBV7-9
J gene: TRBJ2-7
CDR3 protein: CASSLEGTGWHEQYF